These 5 T cell receptor beta chains originate from one sample sequenced in a study of T cells in tuberculosis. Data came from immunoSEQ multiplex PCR; TCRdb stores just in-frame clones and leaves some out. This sample has roughly 92,000 clones, with around 90% found just once. Cells were sorted from thawed PBMC rested overnight and stained with GMM-loaded CD1B tetramer, viability dye and anti-CD3. C32 glucose monomycolate from Rhodococcus equi was loaded onto the CD1B tetramers. Sequences were obtained from CD1b-GMM tetramer-negative cells sorted from PBMCs. These receptors came from an adult woman with latent tuberculosis.

This chain joins TRBV11-1 and TRBJ1-6; D gene unclear. V lost 5 bases, J lost 10 bases, and 15 bases lay in between. Germline V CDR1 and CDR2: SGHAT, FQDESV (reference sequence). This CDR3 is built from 14 residues. This CDR3 reads CASSRRQVRSPLHF. In DNA, the CDR3 is TGTGCCAGCAGCCGGAGGCAGGTGAGGTCACCCCTCCACTTT.

In this sample, this clone turned up once. This chain links TRBV30 with TRBJ1-3, with 7 bases identical to TRBD1. Germline CDR1 reads GTSNPN; CDR2 reads SVGIG (reference sequence). The CDR3 sequence is 12 residues long. With 4 bases clipped from V and 6 bases from J, the junction kept 3 bases outside the gene matches. As DNA, the CDR3 is TGTGCCTGGACGACAGGGCTAAACACCATATATTTT. Translating it yields CAWTTGLNTIYF.

The chain joins TRBV27 to TRBJ1-2; no firm D call. CDR1 is MNHEY and CDR2 is SMNVEV in the germline V gene (reference sequence). The CDR3 has 14 amino acids. Trimming removed 4 bases at V and 4 bases at J, with 13 bases between. The CDR3 is CASSSLAGLYGYTF. In nucleotides, the CDR3 is TGTGCCAGCAGTTCCCTCGCAGGTCTCTATGGCTACACCTTC.

DNA for the CDR3: TGTGCCAGCAGTTCCGGGACAGGGGCCATGGAAGCTTTCTTT. Protein product: CASSSGTGAMEAFF. The chain couples TRBV2 to TRBJ1-1; 10 nucleotides line up with TRBD1. Germline V gives CDR1 SNHLY, CDR2 FYNNEI. Germline trimming cut 5 bases from V and 8 bases from J; bases unmatched to any gene: 8. This CDR3 is 14 amino acids long.

V and J are TRBV19 and TRBJ2-7, with 10 bases that match TRBD1. The germline V gene has CDR1 LNHDA and CDR2 SQIVND (reference sequence). With 5 bases clipped from V and 6 bases from J, the junction kept 4 bases outside the gene matches. CDR3 length: 13 residues. The CDR3 protein is CASSPGQGSEQYF. The CDR3 bases are TGTGCCAGTAGTCCGGGACAGGGGTCCGAGCAGTACTTC.